This TCR beta chain was documented in a study of blood T cells in healthy people across ages. Primed by a sample-barcoded 5' primer and a J-beta primer mix, a second PCR proceeded for about 6 to 11 cycles. A single record per CDR3 protein comes from TCRdb applying MiXCR to the 5' RACE reads. In the table there are 500,000 to 700,000 distinct CDR3 sequences, about 28% of which are singletons. CDR3 size: 15 residues. Trimming left V 6 bases short and J 0 bases short, with 15 bases between. This clonotype was seen repeatedly, ten times or more. The chain is built from TRBV12-3 or TRBV12-4 and TRBJ2-7, with D maybe TRBD2 (6 bases). The clonotype originates from a woman aged 80 or over in good health. The sample was blood. This chain's CDR3 is CASRPPGLSSYEQYF. CDR3 in DNA: TGTGCCAGCAGGCCGCCGGGACTTAGCTCCTACGAGCAGTACTTC.